This TCR beta chain was captured in a study of blood T cell repertoires in COVID-19. The germline gives CDR1 SGHTA, CDR2 FQGNSA. V dropped 3 bases and J dropped 5; count of bases not matched to a gene: 5. CDR3 length: 14 residues. The count of this clone is one. As originally analysed: Scientists estimated how many nucleated cells there were by amplifying reference gene primers. Libraries were prepared by immunoSEQ multiplex PCR; TCRdb keeps only in-frame clonotypes and omits some of them. V and J calls and clone size are copied from that table; D and trimming were computed from the DNA. The sample yields a few hundred thousand clones, about 80% seen once.

The specimen sequenced was peripheral blood. The chain carries TRBV7-2 and TRBJ2-5; the match to TRBD1 covers 8 bases. The receptor's source is a person aged 65 to 85 with COVID-19, enrolled during active disease. The CDR3 loop is CASSFDRGWETQYF. The CDR3 DNA sequence: TGTGCCAGCAGCTTTGACAGGGGATGGGAGACCCAGTACTTC.